The 12 T cell receptor beta chains below come from one sample, sequenced in a study of T cells in Graves' hyperthyroidism and ophthalmopathy. Template material for amplifying TCR beta CDR3 regions consisted of RNA transcripts. RT-PCR in the first round (using the HTBI primer set) targeted the TCR CDR3. TCRdb redid the calling of the multiplex PCR reads with MiXCR, one entry per CDR3 protein. There are more than 500,000 distinct CDR3 sequences in the sample; about 16% occur only once, and approximately 32% lies in the top ten. Material: blood. Every receptor here comes from a woman younger than 45 with Graves' ophthalmopathy.

This clonotype was seen more than once but under ten times. The chain recombines TRBV10-3 with TRBJ1-1, with 9 bases identical to TRBD1. V was pared by 7 bases and J by 0 bases, with 3 bases of the junction left unmatched. In germline, CDR1 is ENHRY, CDR2 SYGVKD. The CDR3 consists of 14 residues. Here the CDR3 reads CAITRDRVNTEAFF. DNA for the CDR3: TGTGCCATCACCAGGGACAGGGTGAACACTGAAGCTTTCTTT.

Comments on this clonotype: Germline is not matched at one junction end, which may reflect a read error. The chain joins TRBV27 to TRBJ1-5, with D hard to call. There are 17 residues in the CDR3. The germline V gene has CDR1 MNHEY and CDR2 SMNVEV (reference sequence). CDR3 DNA: TGTACCAGCCCGGGGTTGTCGGCGCTACTGGGGTGGCAGCCCCAGCATTTT. This codes for CTSPGLSALLGWQPQHF.

To note about this clonotype: At one end the junction does not follow the germline gene, possibly because of a read error. The J gene is TRBJ2-3, the V gene TRBV5-1; 8 bases agree with TRBD1. The CDR3 loop spans 15 amino acids. CDR1 is SGHRS, CDR2 YFSETQ, per germline. The CDR3 protein is CASSPRTGMWNTQYF. CDR3 in DNA: TGTGCCAGCAGCCCGAGGACAGGGATGTGGAATACGCAGTATTTT.

This clonotype was seen ten or more times. This sequence joins TRBV2 and TRBJ2-5; D might be TRBD2 (6 bases). CDR1 is SNHLY and CDR2 is FYNNEI in the germline V gene. V lost 0 bases and J 5 bases, leaving 10 bases between the germline ends. The CDR3 length is 14 residues. CDR3 protein: CASSEAGGLETQYF. The DNA of the CDR3 is TGTGCCAGCAGTGAAGCTGGAGGGCTCGAGACCCAGTACTTC.

This clonotype was found many times. The J gene is TRBJ2-7, the V gene TRBV3-1; a possible D gene is TRBD1 (6 bases). The germline V gene encodes CDR1 LGHDT and CDR2 YNNKEL (reference sequence). The CDR3 is 16 residues long. The V and J ends lost 3 bases and 1 base respectively, with 16 bases between them. Here the CDR3 reads CASSHDYRAPSYEQYF. The CDR3 DNA follows: TGTGCCAGCAGCCACGATTACAGGGCGCCTTCCTACGAGCAGTACTTC.

The chain has TRBV10-2 and TRBJ2-1, with D perhaps TRBD1 or TRBD2 (5 bases each). CDR1 and CDR2 from the germline V gene are WSHSY and SAAADI. The CDR3 runs 15 residues. V was clipped by 6 bases and J by 8 bases, with 20 bases between them. The CDR3 sequence is CASRGDLLVGYEQFF. The CDR3 DNA reads TGCGCCAGCAGGGGGGACCTCCTAGTGGGCTATGAGCAGTTCTTC.

V is TRBV20-1 and J is TRBJ2-2; D remains ambiguous. The CDR3 totals 12 residues. The germline gives CDR1 DFQATT, CDR2 SNEGSKA (reference sequence). V lost 6 bases to trimming and J lost 3 bases, with 8 bases between them. CDR3 sequence (DNA): TGCAGTGCAAGGGATGACACCGGGGAGCTGTTTTTT. It translates to CSARDDTGELFF.

V is TRBV6-5 and J is TRBJ1-1; D is unresolved. Deletions cut 3 bases from V and 1 base from J, with 9 bases between. This CDR3 contains 14 residues. Germline lookup yields CDR1 MNHEY and CDR2 SVGAGI. This CDR3 reads CASSYRRTNTEAFF. DNA of the CDR3: TGTGCCAGCAGTTATCGACGGACGAACACTGAAGCTTTCTTT.

This clonotype came up many times. The V gene is TRBV20-1, the J gene TRBJ1-2; D uncertain. V shed 3 bases and J shed 3 bases, with 17 bases lying between them. Germline CDR1 and CDR2: DFQATT and SNEGSKA (reference sequence). This CDR3 region has 15 residues. CDR3 bases: TGCAGTGCTAGTAACGGGCTGGACGGAGACTATGGCTACACCTTC. This gives the protein CSASNGLDGDYGYTF.

The genes are TRBV28 and TRBJ1-2, with a weak D call TRBD1 (5 bases). Germline assignment: CDR1 MDHEN and CDR2 SYDVKM. The CDR3 is 16 residues long. Trimming shortened V by 1 base and J by 8 bases, and 20 bases separated the two germline ends. CDR3 protein: CASSLSIMGTVKGYTF. DNA of the CDR3: TGTGCCAGCAGTTTATCGATAATGGGGACGGTAAAAGGCTACACCTTC.

This clonotype was detected many times. This sequence joins TRBV7-9 and TRBJ2-7; D gene ambiguous. Trimming cost V 2 bases and J 5 bases, with 10 bases left between them. The CDR3 has 13 amino acids. CDR1 SEHNR and CDR2 FQNEAQ come from the germline V gene (reference sequence). In nucleotides, the CDR3 is TGTGCCAGCAGCTTATCATTCTCGGACGAGCAGTACTTC. Protein product: CASSLSFSDEQYF.

This clonotype was observed many times. The chain joins TRBV18 to TRBJ2-3; 8 nucleotides line up with TRBD1. CDR3 length: 14 amino acids. The V gene end was trimmed by 6 bases and the J gene end by 5 bases; junction bases not matched to a gene: 7. The germline gives CDR1 KGHSH, CDR2 LQKENI. The CDR3: CASSADRAGDTQYF. CDR3 DNA sequence: TGTGCCAGCTCCGCGGACAGGGCTGGAGATACGCAGTATTTT.